Ten or more counts support the clone carrying this TCR beta chain. Its antigen is unidentified. RNA transcripts served as the template for amplifying TCR beta CDR3 regions. Researchers ran a first-round RT-PCR on the TCR CDR3 using the HTBI primer set. MiXCR, applied by TCRdb to the multiplex PCR reads, yields one record per CDR3 protein. The sample carries over 400,000 distinct CDR3 sequences, roughly 14% recorded once. The sample belongs to a study of T cells in Graves' hyperthyroidism and ophthalmopathy. Regarding the study as a whole: Stable hyperthyroidism was told apart from ophthalmopathy by a model built on 13 V-J features. In validation, the model predicted ophthalmopathy. These predictions came a median about 6.2 months before onset. In the blood, most expanded thyroid clonotypes above 0.001 appeared as well.

The ends were cut back, 4 bases at V and 4 bases at J, with 10 bases in the middle. The CDR3 contains 13 residues. Germline V gene data show CDR1 as SGHAT and CDR2 as FQNNGV. The receptor was isolated from a man aged 18-30 years with Graves' ophthalmopathy. The sequencing sample was made of blood. The chain combines TRBV11-2 with TRBJ2-5, with D perhaps matching TRBD1 or TRBD2 (6 bases each). The DNA for the CDR3 is TGTGCCAGCAGCTCGAGGGGGGTAGAGACCCAGTACTTC. It is translated as CASSSRGVETQYF.